This T cell receptor beta chain was captured in a study of neurological immune-mediated disorders. Study observations and caveats: Among expanded clones, no CDR3 amino acid sequences were shared across subjects, a pattern suggesting private repertoires in all groups. The most TCR clonal expansion was seen in HTLV-1-associated myelopathy, and the least was seen in multiple sclerosis, which fell below healthy controls.

This clonotype has ten or more counts. What it binds is unknown. As for the cDNA, it was generated by 5'RACE with 10-nucleotide random UMIs. Each CDR3 protein gets one entry after TCRdb re-called the 5' RACE reads with MiXCR. The data contain 100,000 to 150,000 distinct CDR3 sequences, about 3.4% of them singletons. Input material: PBMCs. This TCR derives from a woman aged 30 to 39 with multiple sclerosis.

DNA for the CDR3: TGTGCCAGTAGTCGGGTTGAGGAGGCGATCGAGCAGTACTTC. Encoded protein: CASSRVEEAIEQYF. This chain links TRBV6-1 with TRBJ2-7, with a possible D match to TRBD2 (5 bases). The germline CDR1 and CDR2 sequences are MNHNS and SASEGT. The CDR3 consists of 14 residues. V lost 9 bases and J 6 bases, leaving 21 bases between the germline ends.